These 20 T cell receptor beta chains came from one sample sequenced in a study of neurological immune-mediated disorders (dated by TCRdb to the late 2010s). Libraries were constructed by 5' RACE. The instrument given in TCRdb is Illumina HiSeq 2500. TCRdb reran the public reads through fastp at Q25 and MiXCR, keeping productive beta chains. All rows with the same CDR3 protein become a single entry with the most common DNA and genes. The sample records fewer than 20,000 distinct CDR3 sequences, about 30% of which are singletons. Around 35% of the sample is in the top ten clones. The sample was PBMCs. All receptors come from a man in his fifties with HTLV-1-associated myelopathy (HAM/TSP).

The rearrangement uses TRBV12-3 or TRBV12-4 and TRBJ2-1; possible D gene TRBD1, 5 bases. The ends were cut back, 6 bases at V and 15 bases at J, with 15 bases in the middle. The CDR3 totals 11 residues. The CDR3 DNA reads TGTGCCAGCAGCCCCCAGGGCGGTCTGTTCTTC. Protein: CASSPQGGLFF.

The chain has TRBV7-2 and TRBJ1-1; D gene uncertain. The V end was cut by 1 base, the J end by 9 bases, with 9 bases between. Germline values: CDR1 SGHTA, CDR2 FQGNSA. CDR3 length: 12 amino acids. CDR3 sequence reads: CASSLEDRKAFF. Written as DNA, the CDR3 is TGTGCCAGCAGCTTAGAGGATAGAAAAGCTTTCTTT.

Only a few counts were recorded for this clonotype. The V and J genes are TRBV7-6 and TRBJ2-5; tentatively, D is TRBD1 (6 bases). V lost 5 bases, J lost 5 bases, and 15 bases lay in between. The CDR3 is 14 residues long. The germline V gene encodes CDR1 SGHVS and CDR2 FNYEAQ. The CDR3 nucleotides read TGTGCCAGCAGCCGGGGACAAACGGGGGAGACCCAGTACTTC. It translates to CASSRGQTGETQYF.

The table lists this clonotype with many counts. The V and J genes are TRBV5-1 and TRBJ2-1; either TRBD1 or TRBD2 may fit D (6 bases each). This CDR3 region has 15 residues. V lost 3 bases to trimming and J lost 2 bases, with 12 bases between them. Germline V CDR1 and CDR2: SGHRS, YFSETQ. The CDR3 DNA follows: TGCGCCAGCAGCTCTGAGGGGGGAACCTACAATGAGCAGTTCTTC. As protein: CASSSEGGTYNEQFF.

This clonotype rates as medium-sized. V and J are TRBV7-9 and TRBJ2-7; D gene ambiguous. This CDR3 contains 11 residues. From germline, CDR1 is SEHNR and CDR2 FQNEAQ (reference sequence). V was trimmed by 5 bases and J by 4 bases, leaving 6 bases between them. The CDR3 reads CASSPNYEQYF. The CDR3 DNA follows: TGTGCCAGCAGCCCGAATTACGAGCAGTACTTC.

The rearrangement joins TRBV7-2 to TRBJ1-1; 8 bases map to TRBD1. After removal of 5 bases from V and 8 bases from J, the junction contained 4 bases not matched to a gene. This CDR3 contains 12 residues. Germline V gene lookup returns CDR1 SGHTA and CDR2 FQGNSA. The CDR3 coding sequence is TGTGCCAGCAGCCCGAACAGGGGGGAAGCTTTCTTT. Translating gives CASSPNRGEAFF. Complete variable domain (other parts from reference TRBV7-2 and TRBJ1-1): GAGVSQSPSNKVTEKGKDVELRCDPISGHTALYWYRQSLGQGLEFLIYFQGNSAPDKSGLPSDRFSAERTGGSVSTLTIQRTQQEDSAVYLCASSPNRGEAFFGQGTRLTVV.

There are many counts of this clonotype. The chain joins TRBV20-1 to TRBJ2-3; TRBD2 aligns across 7 bases. The CDR3 extends over 18 amino acids. Germline CDR1 DFQATT, CDR2 SNEGSKA (reference sequence). The trim removed 5 bases at V and 0 bases at J, leaving 17 bases unmatched. This chain's CDR3 is CSAGGLQSTYSSTDTQYF. The CDR3 coding sequence is TGCAGTGCTGGGGGACTACAAAGTACCTACTCTAGCACAGATACGCAGTATTTT.

V usage is TRBV28 and J usage is TRBJ1-2; D uncertain. The CDR3 runs 14 residues. Trimming shortened V by 8 bases and J by 7 bases, and 20 bases separated the two germline ends. CDR1 and CDR2 (germline): MDHEN, SYDVKM. CDR3 nucleotide sequence: TGTGCCAGCGTTGGCGGATTTAGATTAGGTGGCTACACCTTC. This codes for CASVGGFRLGGYTF.

Only a few counts were recorded for this clonotype. The chain couples TRBV12-3 or TRBV12-4 to TRBJ2-6; D remains ambiguous. V was trimmed by 7 bases and J by 1 base, leaving 5 bases between them. This CDR3 is 13 amino acids long. This CDR3 is CASTLSGANVLTF. For the CDR3, the DNA is TGTGCCAGCACCTTATCTGGGGCCAACGTCCTGACTTTC.

The genes are TRBV7-6 and TRBJ2-7, with D unresolved. The length of the CDR3 is 13 residues. V was shortened by 1 base and J by 9 bases, with 13 bases between the two germline ends. Per germline, CDR1 SGHVS and CDR2 FNYEAQ. CDR3 sequence (DNA): TGTGCCAGCAGCTTAGAACTAAGTAGAGGGCAGTACTTC. Encoded protein: CASSLELSRGQYF. The full variable domain, completed using reference TRBV7-6 and TRBJ2-7, is GAGVSQSPRYKVTKRGQDVALRCDPISGHVSLYWYRQALGQGPEFLTYFNYEAQQDKSGLPNDRFSAERPEGSISTLTIQRTEQRDSAMYRCASSLELSRGQYFGPGTRLTVT.

This clonotype was picked up a small number of times. The V call is TRBV20-1, the J call TRBJ1-6; no reliable D call. Trimming removed 0 bases from V and 14 bases from J, with 23 bases in between. The CDR3 is 16 residues long. Germline values: CDR1 DFQATT, CDR2 SNEGSKA (reference sequence). CDR3 region: CSARDQTLGPTGTLHF. The CDR3 region has the DNA TGCAGTGCTAGAGATCAGACCCTAGGACCAACGGGGACCCTCCACTTT.

This clonotype was observed at least ten times. The CDR3 here is CASSDGTGATEAFF. CDR3 coding DNA: TGTGCCAGCAGCGACGGGACAGGGGCGACTGAAGCTTTCTTT. The rearrangement links TRBV7-3 to TRBJ1-1; 10 nucleotides align to TRBD1. This CDR3 contains 14 residues. Trimming cost V 5 bases and J 5 bases; bases outside gene matches: 5. Germline lookup yields CDR1 SGHTA and CDR2 FQGTGA.

This clonotype appeared a few times. The chain employs TRBV27 and TRBJ2-7; TRBD1 aligns across 7 bases. V shed 0 bases and J 3 bases; nucleotides not matched to a gene: 8. There are 16 residues in the CDR3. Germline CDR1 reads MNHEY; CDR2 reads SMNVEV (reference sequence). The CDR3 protein is CASSLSLRQGNYEQYF. CDR3 nucleotides: TGTGCCAGCAGTTTATCGTTGAGACAGGGTAACTACGAGCAGTACTTC.

The J gene is TRBJ2-2, the V gene TRBV3-1, with 9 bases identical to TRBD2. The ends lost 0 bases at V and 1 base at J; junction bases unmatched: 9. This CDR3 is built from 19 residues. Germline assignment: CDR1 LGHDT and CDR2 YNNKEL (reference sequence). Here the CDR3 reads CASSQDERLAVMNTGELFF. The CDR3 nucleotides are TGTGCCAGCAGCCAAGATGAGAGACTAGCGGTGATGAACACCGGGGAGCTGTTTTTT. Full variable domain (missing parts from reference TRBV3-1 and TRBJ2-2): DTAVSQTPKYLVTQMGNDKSIKCEQNLGHDTMYWYKQDSKKFLKIMFSYNNKELIINETVPNRFSPKSPDKAHLNLHINSLELGDSAVYFCASSQDERLAVMNTGELFFGEGSRLTVL.

This clonotype has at least ten counts. The chain's CDR3 is CSAPDKREKLFF. Here the CDR3 DNA reads TGCAGTGCTCCAGACAAACGGGAAAAACTGTTTTTT. The chain carries TRBV20-1 and TRBJ1-4, with D unclear. The germline CDR1 and CDR2 sequences are DFQATT and SNEGSKA (reference sequence). The CDR3 extends over 12 amino acids. V gave up 5 bases and J gave up 8 bases, with 12 bases separating them.

V is TRBV9 and J is TRBJ1-3; D unclear. Germline loops: CDR1 SGDLS, CDR2 YYNGEE. V was cut by 4 bases and J by 0 bases, with 8 bases left in between. The CDR3 has 14 amino acids. This CDR3 reads CASSQASSGNTIYF. CDR3 nucleotides: TGTGCCAGCAGCCAAGCCAGCTCTGGAAACACCATATATTTT. Full variable domain (rest looked up from reference TRBV9 and TRBJ1-3): DSGVTQTPKHLITATGQRVTLRCSPRSGDLSVYWYQQSLDQGLQFLIQYYNGEERAKGNILERFSAQQFPDLHSELNLSSLELGDSALYFCASSQASSGNTIYFGEGSWLTVV.

The CDR3, as DNA: TGTGCCAGTAAAACTTCAGGGGGCACTCATGTCCCCCTCCACTTT. This translates into CASKTSGGTHVPLHF. V and J are TRBV25-1 and TRBJ1-6, with 8 positions matching TRBD1. V lost 9 bases and J lost 13; bases outside the gene matches: 17. This CDR3 is built from 15 residues. Germline loops: CDR1 MGHDK, CDR2 SYGVNS.

This chain uses TRBV12-3 or TRBV12-4 with TRBJ2-2; tentative D call: TRBD2 (6 bases). V was cut by 6 bases and J by 4 bases, with 15 bases left in between. This CDR3 has 15 residues. The CDR3 loop is CASRTTGSSTGELFF. The CDR3 DNA is TGTGCCAGCAGAACCACCGGGAGTTCCACCGGGGAGCTGTTTTTT.

The chain links TRBV7-9 to TRBJ2-6, with D perhaps being TRBD1 or TRBD2 (5 bases each). This CDR3 is built from 18 residues. Germline loops: CDR1 SEHNR, CDR2 FQNEAQ (reference sequence). V lost 5 bases and J 0 bases, leaving 17 bases between the germline ends. CDR3 nucleotides: TGTGCCAGCAGCCGATCCGGGACGGGGCTCTCTGGGGCCAACGTCCTGACTTTC. Protein: CASSRSGTGLSGANVLTF.

Ten or more counts support this clonotype. The chain carries TRBV5-5 and TRBJ2-5, with TRBD2 matching 8 bases. J lost 3 bases, V lost 0 bases, and 4 bases had no gene match. Germline assignment: CDR1 SGHKS and CDR2 YYEKEE (reference sequence). The CDR3 is 15 amino acids. In DNA form, the CDR3 reads TGTGCCAGCAGCTTGGCGGGGGGGCAAGAAGAGACCCAGTACTTC. This codes for CASSLAGGQEETQYF.